These 24 T cell receptor beta chains were all obtained from the same sample, sequenced in a study of PD-1 blockade in classical Hodgkin lymphoma. TCRdb's copy holds only in-frame clones and misses some; the assay was immunoSEQ multiplex PCR. The sample contains about 22,000 clones, 89% of which appear only once. Noted time point: newly diagnosed, previously untreated cHL patient sample. Thawed PBMCs yielded CD4+ T cells through magnetic negative selection. The sequenced sample consisted of CD4+ T cells from blood. The receptors come from a human donor with classical Hodgkin lymphoma.

The sample holds a few counts of this clone. The V gene is TRBV18, the J gene TRBJ1-2, with no clear D. The germline CDR1 and CDR2 sequences are KGHSH and LQKENI. This CDR3 has 15 residues. Trimming left V 4 bases short and J 2 bases short, with 14 bases between. Written as DNA, the CDR3 is TGTGCCAGCTCACTAAAATCTCGCGACAACTATGGCTACACCTTC. This sequence encodes CASSLKSRDNYGYTF.

This clone was recorded once. V is TRBV30 and J is TRBJ2-7; perhaps D is TRBD1 or TRBD2 (6 bases each). The germline V and J ends were trimmed by 0 bases and 6 bases, with 15 bases remaining between them. CDR3 length: 14 amino acids. Germline assignment: CDR1 GTSNPN and CDR2 SVGIG (reference sequence). The CDR3 loop reads CAWSVHPGGGEQYF. CDR3 coding DNA: TGTGCCTGGAGTGTACATCCAGGAGGGGGCGAGCAGTACTTC.

Here the CDR3 reads CASSYSRGARGYGYTF. CDR3 sequence (DNA): TGTGCCAGCAGTTACTCGAGGGGGGCGCGTGGATATGGCTACACCTTC. The chain links TRBV6-5 to TRBJ1-2; maybe TRBD1 (6 bases). Germline assignment: CDR1 MNHEY and CDR2 SVGAGI. V was pared by 0 bases and J by 5 bases, with 16 bases between. The CDR3 length is 16 residues.

This clone was detected only a few times. This sequence joins TRBV4-2 and TRBJ1-1, with 7 bases fitting TRBD1. This CDR3 comprises 13 residues. Trimming removed 6 bases from V and 1 base from J; junction bases left unmatched: 2. The V gene's germline CDR1 is LGHNA and CDR2 YNFKEQ. The CDR3 spells CASRGQPNTEAFF. CDR3 DNA: TGTGCCAGCAGGGGACAGCCGAACACTGAAGCTTTCTTT.

This chain joins TRBV19 and TRBJ1-1; 7 bases are shared with TRBD1. This CDR3 contains 14 residues. V gave up 4 bases and J gave up 5 bases; unmatched junction bases: 7. Germline CDR1 LNHDA, CDR2 SQIVND (reference sequence). This CDR3 is CASSREGARTEAFF. In nucleotides, the CDR3 is TGTGCCAGTAGTAGGGAGGGGGCGAGGACTGAAGCTTTCTTT.

This clone came up a few times. V gene TRBV5-1 combines with J gene TRBJ1-1; 7 bases are a match to TRBD1. V shed 3 bases and J 4 bases; nucleotides not matched to a gene: 6. The CDR3 consists of 14 residues. Looked up from germline, CDR1 is SGHRS and CDR2 is YFSETQ. This CDR3 is CASSSQGSTTEAFF. The CDR3 coding sequence is TGCGCCAGCAGCTCACAGGGGAGCACCACTGAAGCTTTCTTT.

The rearrangement links TRBV30 to TRBJ1-1; D call uncertain. Germline CDR1 GTSNPN, CDR2 SVGIG (reference sequence). The CDR3 extends over 14 amino acids. The V and J ends lost 0 bases and 1 base respectively, with 9 bases between them. The CDR3 reads CAWSVRGGNTEAFF. The CDR3 DNA sequence: TGTGCCTGGAGTGTACGGGGAGGGAACACTGAAGCTTTCTTT.

The chain links TRBV11-3 to TRBJ2-7; D is tentatively TRBD1 or TRBD2 (5 bases each). This CDR3 comprises 14 residues. V gave up 1 base and J gave up 6 bases, with 13 bases separating them. Germline V lookup: CDR1 SGHNT, CDR2 YENEEA. CDR3 in amino acids: CASSLGGTSGEQYF. Written as DNA, the CDR3 is TGTGCCAGCAGCTTAGGTGGGACGAGCGGCGAGCAGTACTTC.

The chain carries TRBV6-6 and TRBJ1-6; D perhaps matches TRBD1 (6 bases). The CDR3 totals 15 residues. V was clipped by 6 bases and J by 9 bases, with 18 bases between them. The V gene's germline CDR1 is MNHNY and CDR2 SVGAGI (reference sequence). The CDR3 DNA follows: TGTGCCAGCAGCCCCCTGGCAGGGGTGGTTTCACCCCTCCACTTT. It translates to CASSPLAGVVSPLHF.

This chain links TRBV7-2 with TRBJ1-2; D is perhaps TRBD1 (6 bases). With 6 bases removed from V and 7 bases from J, the gap between germline ends came to 18 bases. Per the germline V gene, CDR1 is SGHTA and CDR2 is FQGNSA. The CDR3 contains 14 residues. For the CDR3, the DNA is TGTGCCAGCAGGGTGGATTCAGGGGTGGGTGGCTACACCTTC. It translates to CASRVDSGVGGYTF.

This chain connects TRBV28 to TRBJ2-1; D is ambiguous. This CDR3 is built from 14 residues. Germline V gene data show CDR1 as MDHEN and CDR2 as SYDVKM. Trimming shortened V by 2 bases and J by 6 bases, and 11 bases separated the two germline ends. CDR3 in amino acids: CASSLEDTLNEQFF. Here the CDR3 DNA reads TGTGCCAGCAGTTTAGAGGATACCCTCAATGAGCAGTTCTTC.

The V call is TRBV6-6, the J call TRBJ1-5; D unresolved. Germline V gene lookup returns CDR1 MNHNY and CDR2 SVGAGI (reference sequence). The CDR3 length is 11 residues. V was cut by 5 bases and J by 9 bases, with 8 bases left in between. The CDR3 region has the DNA TGTGCCAGCAGTACCCCCGGGCCCCAGCATTTT. As protein: CASSTPGPQHF.

The gene calls are TRBV27 and TRBJ2-7; D uncertain. Germline assignment: CDR1 MNHEY and CDR2 SMNVEV (reference sequence). Deletions cut 5 bases from V and 0 bases from J, with 14 bases between. The CDR3 sequence is 15 residues long. CDR3 in amino acids: CASSPLGLSSYEQYF. DNA for the CDR3: TGTGCCAGCAGTCCCCTCGGCCTCAGCTCCTACGAGCAGTACTTC.

J is TRBJ1-2 and V is TRBV2, with D tentatively TRBD1 (5 bases). The CDR3 is 17 residues long. CDR1 is SNHLY and CDR2 is FYNNEI in the germline V gene. Trimming cost V 7 bases and J 2 bases, with 23 bases left between them. The CDR3 nucleotides read TGTGCCAGCACAGTGACAATCGGGGCCGCGTGGAACTATGGCTACACCTTC. This translates into CASTVTIGAAWNYGYTF.

The CDR3 loop reads CASSQGLITDTQYF. DNA of the CDR3: TGTGCCAGCAGCCAAGGACTTATCACAGATACGCAGTATTTT. This rearrangement joins TRBV4-2 to TRBJ2-3; unclear D gene. With 1 base removed from V and 2 bases from J, the gap between germline ends came to 7 bases. The CDR3 runs 14 residues. The germline CDR1 and CDR2 sequences are LGHNA and YNFKEQ.

This sequence joins TRBV7-9 and TRBJ2-6, with TRBD1 identical over 7 bases. This CDR3 is built from 18 residues. Germline CDR1 SEHNR, CDR2 FQNEAQ (reference sequence). The V gene end was trimmed by 4 bases and the J gene end by 0 bases; junction bases not matched to a gene: 9. The CDR3 region has the DNA TGTGCCAGCAGCTCCCTCGACAGGGCAGGCTCTGGGGCCAACGTCCTGACTTTC. As protein: CASSSLDRAGSGANVLTF.

This clone was counted between two and nine times. The chain employs TRBV7-9 and TRBJ1-3; unclear D gene. The germline CDR1 and CDR2 sequences are SEHNR and FQNEAQ (reference sequence). V was pared by 1 base and J by 8 bases, with 3 bases between. The CDR3 extends over 11 amino acids. In nucleotides, the CDR3 is TGTGCCAGCAGCTTAGTGGACACCATATATTTT. This sequence encodes CASSLVDTIYF.

The rearrangement uses TRBV7-2 and TRBJ1-2, with 7 bases fitting TRBD1. With 5 bases clipped from V and 0 bases from J, the junction kept 6 bases outside the gene matches. CDR1 is SGHTA and CDR2 is FQGNSA in the germline V gene. The CDR3 loop spans 15 amino acids. The DNA for the CDR3 is TGTGCCAGCAGCGAAGACAGGGTCGCTAACTATGGCTACACCTTC. Protein sequence: CASSEDRVANYGYTF. Full variable domain (missing parts from reference TRBV7-2 and TRBJ1-2): GAGVSQSPSNKVTEKGKDVELRCDPISGHTALYWYRQSLGQGLEFLIYFQGNSAPDKSGLPSDRFSAERTGGSVSTLTIQRTQQEDSAVYLCASSEDRVANYGYTFGSGTRLTVV.

This sequence joins TRBV4-1 and TRBJ2-2; a weak D match, TRBD1 (6 bases). The V gene's germline CDR1 is MGHRA and CDR2 YSYEKL. The V and J ends lost 0 bases and 9 bases respectively, with 11 bases between them. CDR3 size: 14 residues. CDR3 in DNA: TGCGCCAGCAGCCAAGACAACGACAGGCGGGAGCTGTTTTTT. Translated: CASSQDNDRRELFF.

This chain uses TRBV7-3 with TRBJ2-2; TRBD1 is a possible D gene (6 bases). The CDR3 runs to 14 residues. Trimming removed 2 bases at V and 5 bases at J, with 9 bases between. The germline gives CDR1 SGHTA, CDR2 FQGTGA. The chain's CDR3 is CASSLGGDTGELFF. The CDR3 region has the DNA TGTGCCAGCAGCTTAGGGGGCGATACCGGGGAGCTGTTTTTT.

V usage is TRBV7-9 and J usage is TRBJ2-2; D gene ambiguous. V shed 0 bases and J shed 8 bases, with 4 bases lying between them. The CDR3 totals 12 residues. Germline loops: CDR1 SEHNR, CDR2 FQNEAQ (reference sequence). CDR3 sequence reads: CASSLAGGELFF. The CDR3 nucleotides are TGTGCCAGCAGCTTAGCTGGAGGGGAGCTGTTTTTT. The whole variable domain, remainder taken from reference TRBV7-9 and TRBJ2-2, is DTGVSQNPRHKITKRGQNVTFRCDPISEHNRLYWYRQTLGQGPEFLTYFQNEAQLEKSRLLSDRFSAERPKGSFSTLEIQRTEQGDSAMYLCASSLAGGELFFGEGSRLTVL.

This chain links TRBV7-2 with TRBJ1-2, with D maybe TRBD1 (5 bases). Trimming shortened V by 3 bases and J by 8 bases, and 25 bases separated the two germline ends. CDR3 length: 17 amino acids. Germline V gene data show CDR1 as SGHTA and CDR2 as FQGNSA. The CDR3 DNA reads TGTGCCAGCAGCTTGGGACCGGTTAATAGGGTCAGGAGGGGCTACACCTTC. This translates into CASSLGPVNRVRRGYTF.

The chain carries TRBV19 and TRBJ1-2, with D perhaps TRBD1 (5 bases). From germline, CDR1 is LNHDA and CDR2 SQIVND (reference sequence). Trimming stripped 7 bases from V and 0 bases from J, with 15 bases between. The CDR3 covers 15 residues. This chain's CDR3 is CASTMGQRPNYGYTF. CDR3 DNA: TGTGCCAGTACCATGGGGCAGAGACCTAACTATGGCTACACCTTC.

V is TRBV19 and J is TRBJ1-1; perhaps TRBD1 as D (5 bases). The CDR3 runs 14 residues. Trimming took off 5 bases at V and 5 bases at J, with 15 bases between the two ends. The germline V gene encodes CDR1 LNHDA and CDR2 SQIVND (reference sequence). The CDR3 protein is CASSLKGGTTEAFF. CDR3 nucleotide sequence: TGTGCCAGTAGTCTCAAAGGAGGGACGACTGAAGCTTTCTTT. Combining the CDR3 with reference TRBV19 and TRBJ1-1 gives the whole variable domain DGGITQSPKYLFRKEGQNVTLSCEQNLNHDAMYWYRQDPGQGLRLIYYSQIVNDFQKGDIAEGYSVSREKKESFPLTVTSAQKNPTAFYLCASSLKGGTTEAFFGQGTRLTVV.